This T cell receptor (beta chain) is from a study of PD-L1 blockade in urothelial cancer. Noted time point: peripheral blood 6 weeks after treatment start. Here immunoSEQ multiplex PCR was the method, and the copy in TCRdb shows in-frame clones only, minus some. The table includes over 100,000 clones, 91% detected once. The CDR3 contains 15 residues. V gave up 6 bases and J gave up 5 bases, with 18 bases separating them. Germline CDR1 and CDR2: LNHDA and SQIVND (reference sequence). The V gene is TRBV19, the J gene TRBJ2-3; D is possibly TRBD1 (6 bases). Source: PBMCs, taken around atezolizumab (anti-PD-L1) treatment. This sequence was found in a man in his fifties or sixties with urothelial cancer. The CDR3 region is CASSLDQKGGDTQYF. As DNA, the CDR3 is TGTGCCAGTAGCCTAGACCAAAAAGGGGGAGATACGCAGTATTTT.